The sequence of this TCR beta chain was determined in a study of vaccination and CD4 T cells after COVID-19. Study overall: A positive SARS-CoV-2 nasal swab PCR result was recorded for each convalescent patient; about nine were mild and one severe.

Noted treatment: approximately nine-day PBMC culture with coronavirus spike peptide pools or control peptides (ViraFEST assay). Sequence data for DNA of cultured CD4+ T cells were generated by the Oncomine TCR Beta short-read assay. TCRdb fed the PCR reads into MiXCR, producing one record per CDR3 protein. The data hold 20,000 to 25,000 distinct CDR3 sequences, with roughly 40% observed a single time. This clonotype was detected only a few times. Its antigen is undetermined. The CDR3 contains 16 residues. Trimming took off 6 bases at V and 0 bases at J, with 20 bases between the two ends. Per the germline V gene, CDR1 is DFQATT and CDR2 is SNEGSKA (reference sequence).

Sequencing was carried out using CD4+ T cells from blood, cultured in vitro. The TCR originated in a human donor who had recovered from COVID-19. The rearrangement links TRBV20-1 to TRBJ2-5, with D possibly matching TRBD2 (6 bases). The CDR3 DNA reads TGCAGTGCCACTCCGGGACTGGCGGAAGACCAAGAGACCCAGTACTTC. Its translation: CSATPGLAEDQETQYF.